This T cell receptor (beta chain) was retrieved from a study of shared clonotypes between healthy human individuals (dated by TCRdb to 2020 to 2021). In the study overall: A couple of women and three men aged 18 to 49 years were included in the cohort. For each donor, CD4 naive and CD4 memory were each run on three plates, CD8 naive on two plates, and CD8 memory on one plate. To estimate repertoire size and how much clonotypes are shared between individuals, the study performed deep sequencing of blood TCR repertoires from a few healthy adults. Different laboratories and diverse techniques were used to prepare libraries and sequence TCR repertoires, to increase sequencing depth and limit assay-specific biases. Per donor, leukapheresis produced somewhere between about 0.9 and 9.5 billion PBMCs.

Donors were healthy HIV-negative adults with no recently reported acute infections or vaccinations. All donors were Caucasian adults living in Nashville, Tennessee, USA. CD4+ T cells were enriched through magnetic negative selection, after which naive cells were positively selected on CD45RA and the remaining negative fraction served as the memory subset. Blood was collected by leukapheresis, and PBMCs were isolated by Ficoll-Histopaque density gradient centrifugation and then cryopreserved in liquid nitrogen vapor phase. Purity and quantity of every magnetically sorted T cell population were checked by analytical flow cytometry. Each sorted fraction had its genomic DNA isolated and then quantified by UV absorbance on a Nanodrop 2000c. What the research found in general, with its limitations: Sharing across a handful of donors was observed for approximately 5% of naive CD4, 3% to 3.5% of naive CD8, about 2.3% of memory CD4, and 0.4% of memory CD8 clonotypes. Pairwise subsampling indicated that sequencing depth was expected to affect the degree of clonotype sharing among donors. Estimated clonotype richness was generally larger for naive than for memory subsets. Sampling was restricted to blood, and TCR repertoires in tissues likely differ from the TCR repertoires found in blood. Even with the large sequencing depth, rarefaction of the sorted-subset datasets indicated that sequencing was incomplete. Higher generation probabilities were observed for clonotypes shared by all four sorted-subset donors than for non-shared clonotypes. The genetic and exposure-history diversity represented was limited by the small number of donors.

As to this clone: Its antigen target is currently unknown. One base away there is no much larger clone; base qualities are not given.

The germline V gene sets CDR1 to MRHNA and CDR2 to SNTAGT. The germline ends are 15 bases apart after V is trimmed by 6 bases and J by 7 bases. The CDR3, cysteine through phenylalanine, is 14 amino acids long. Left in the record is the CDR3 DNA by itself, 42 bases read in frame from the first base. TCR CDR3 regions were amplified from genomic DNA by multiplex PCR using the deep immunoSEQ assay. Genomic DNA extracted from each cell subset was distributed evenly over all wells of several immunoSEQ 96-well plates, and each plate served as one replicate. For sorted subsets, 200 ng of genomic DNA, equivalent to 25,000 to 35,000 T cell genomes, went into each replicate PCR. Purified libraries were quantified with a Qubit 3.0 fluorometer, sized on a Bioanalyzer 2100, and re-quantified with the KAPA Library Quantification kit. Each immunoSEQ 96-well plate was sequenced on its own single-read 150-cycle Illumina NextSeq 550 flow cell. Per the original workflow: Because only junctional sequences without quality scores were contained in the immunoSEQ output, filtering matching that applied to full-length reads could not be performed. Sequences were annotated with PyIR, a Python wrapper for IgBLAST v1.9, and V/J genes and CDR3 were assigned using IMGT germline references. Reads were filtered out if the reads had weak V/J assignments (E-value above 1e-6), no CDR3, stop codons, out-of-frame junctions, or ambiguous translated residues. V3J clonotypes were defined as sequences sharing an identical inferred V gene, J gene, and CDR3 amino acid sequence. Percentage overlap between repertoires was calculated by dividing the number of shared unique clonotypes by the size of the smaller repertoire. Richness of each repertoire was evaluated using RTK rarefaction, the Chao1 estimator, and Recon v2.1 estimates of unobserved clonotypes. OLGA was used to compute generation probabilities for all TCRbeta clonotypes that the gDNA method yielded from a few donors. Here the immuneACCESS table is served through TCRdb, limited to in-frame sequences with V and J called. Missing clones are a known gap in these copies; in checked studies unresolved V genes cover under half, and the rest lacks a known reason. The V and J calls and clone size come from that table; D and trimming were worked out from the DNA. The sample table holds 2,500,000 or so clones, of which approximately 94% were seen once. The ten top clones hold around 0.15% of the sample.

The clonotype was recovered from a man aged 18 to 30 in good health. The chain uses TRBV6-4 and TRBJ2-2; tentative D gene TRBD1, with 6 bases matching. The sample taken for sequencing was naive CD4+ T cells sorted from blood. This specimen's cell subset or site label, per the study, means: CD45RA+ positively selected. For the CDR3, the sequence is CASRIQGQVGELFF. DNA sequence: TGTGCCAGCAGAATTCAGGGGCAGGTCGGGGAGCTGTTTTTT.